This T cell receptor beta chain is drawn from a study of T cell responses to AZD1222 COVID-19 vaccine. The germline V and J ends were trimmed by 4 bases and 5 bases, with 15 bases remaining between them. This CDR3 region has 14 residues. Germline CDR1 and CDR2: SGHDN and FVKESK. This clone was picked up a small number of times. The data were produced by immunoSEQ multiplex PCR, yet TCRdb's version contains in-frame clones alone and is incomplete. In the table there are 110,000 to 150,000 clones, approximately 90% of which are singletons. The sample consisted of peripheral blood, taken 28 days after the second AZD1222 dose. This TCR derives from an adult who received the AZD1222 COVID-19 vaccine. The rearrangement joins TRBV14 to TRBJ2-7; D unresolved. The CDR3 loop reads CASSLLDSIHEQYF. CDR3 in DNA: TGTGCCAGCAGCCTTCTAGATAGCATCCACGAGCAGTACTTC.